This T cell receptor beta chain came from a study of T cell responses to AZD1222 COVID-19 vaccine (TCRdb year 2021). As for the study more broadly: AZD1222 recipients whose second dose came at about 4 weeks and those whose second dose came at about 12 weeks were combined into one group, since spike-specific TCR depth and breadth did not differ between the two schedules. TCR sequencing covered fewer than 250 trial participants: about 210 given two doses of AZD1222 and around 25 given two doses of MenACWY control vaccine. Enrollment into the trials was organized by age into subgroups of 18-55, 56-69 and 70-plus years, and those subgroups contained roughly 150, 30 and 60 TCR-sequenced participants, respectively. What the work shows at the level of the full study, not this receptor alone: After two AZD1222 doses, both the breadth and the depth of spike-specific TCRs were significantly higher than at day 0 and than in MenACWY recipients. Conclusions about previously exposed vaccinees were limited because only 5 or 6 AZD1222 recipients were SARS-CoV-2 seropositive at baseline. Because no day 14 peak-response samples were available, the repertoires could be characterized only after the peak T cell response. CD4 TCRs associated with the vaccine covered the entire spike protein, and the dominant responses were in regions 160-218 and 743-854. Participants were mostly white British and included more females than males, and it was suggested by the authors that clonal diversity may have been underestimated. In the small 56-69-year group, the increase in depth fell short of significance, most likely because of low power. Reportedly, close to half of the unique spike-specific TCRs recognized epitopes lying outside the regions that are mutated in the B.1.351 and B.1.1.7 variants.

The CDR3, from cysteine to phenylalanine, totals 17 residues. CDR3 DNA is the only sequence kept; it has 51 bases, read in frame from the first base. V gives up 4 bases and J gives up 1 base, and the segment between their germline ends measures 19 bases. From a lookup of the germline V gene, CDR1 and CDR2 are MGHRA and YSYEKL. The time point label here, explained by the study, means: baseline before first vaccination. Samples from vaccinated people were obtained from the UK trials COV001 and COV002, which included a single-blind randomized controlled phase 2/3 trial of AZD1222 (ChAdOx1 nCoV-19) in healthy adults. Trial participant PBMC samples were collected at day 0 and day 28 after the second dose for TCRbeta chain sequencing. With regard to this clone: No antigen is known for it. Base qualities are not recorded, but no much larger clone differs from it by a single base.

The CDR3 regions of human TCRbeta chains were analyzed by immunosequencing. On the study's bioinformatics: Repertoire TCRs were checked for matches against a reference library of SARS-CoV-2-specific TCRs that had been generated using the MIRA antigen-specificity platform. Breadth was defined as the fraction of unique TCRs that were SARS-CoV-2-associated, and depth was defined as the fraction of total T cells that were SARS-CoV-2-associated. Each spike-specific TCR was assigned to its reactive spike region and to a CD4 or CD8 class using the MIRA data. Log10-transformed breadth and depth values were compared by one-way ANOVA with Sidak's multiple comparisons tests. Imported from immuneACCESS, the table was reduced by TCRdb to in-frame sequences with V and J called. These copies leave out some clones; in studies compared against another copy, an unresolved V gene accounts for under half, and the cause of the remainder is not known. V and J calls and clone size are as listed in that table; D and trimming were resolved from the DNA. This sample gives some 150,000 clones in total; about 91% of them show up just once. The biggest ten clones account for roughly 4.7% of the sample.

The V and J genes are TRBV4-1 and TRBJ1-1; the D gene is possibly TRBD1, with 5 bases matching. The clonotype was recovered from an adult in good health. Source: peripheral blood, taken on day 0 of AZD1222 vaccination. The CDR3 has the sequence CASSLLWGGRENTEAFF. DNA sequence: TGCGCCAGCAGCCTCTTATGGGGGGGGAGAGAGAACACTGAAGCTTTCTTT.